Sequencing of this T cell receptor (beta chain) was carried out in a study of CD8 T cells in Susac syndrome. RNA in amounts of about 0.45 to 1 ug was reverse transcribed with random hexamers. The immunoSEQ assay covered 54 Vbeta and 13 Jbeta segments for CDR3. TCRdb used MiXCR to reprocess the immunoSEQ multiplex PCR reads, holding one entry per CDR3 protein. The sample holds around 140,000 distinct CDR3 sequences, roughly 76% seen once. The CDR3 covers 14 residues. Looked up from germline, CDR1 is SEHNR and CDR2 is FQNEAQ (reference sequence). The ends were cut back, 5 bases at V and 4 bases at J, with 14 bases in the middle.

The sample consisted of CD8+ T cells from PBMCs. The sequence was obtained from a human donor with multiple sclerosis. This sequence joins TRBV7-9 and TRBJ1-2, with D possibly TRBD1 on 5 matching bases. In nucleotides, the CDR3 is TGTGCCAGCAGCCCCTACGGGGGACTCTATGGCTACACCTTC. This codes for CASSPYGGLYGYTF.